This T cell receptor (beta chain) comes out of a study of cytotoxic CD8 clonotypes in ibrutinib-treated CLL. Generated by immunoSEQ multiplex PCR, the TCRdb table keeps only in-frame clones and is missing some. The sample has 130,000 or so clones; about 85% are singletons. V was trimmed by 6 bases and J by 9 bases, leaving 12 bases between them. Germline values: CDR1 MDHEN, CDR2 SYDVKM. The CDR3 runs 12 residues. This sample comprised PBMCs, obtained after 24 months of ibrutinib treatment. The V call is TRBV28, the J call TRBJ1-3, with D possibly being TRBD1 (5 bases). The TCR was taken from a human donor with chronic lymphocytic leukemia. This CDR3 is CASSSFGGTIYF. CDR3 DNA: TGTGCCAGCAGCTCTTTCGGGGGCACCATATATTTT.